Listed below are T cell receptor beta chains from one sample, sequenced in a study of shared clonotypes between healthy human individuals. TCRdb's copy holds only in-frame clones and misses some; the assay was immunoSEQ multiplex PCR. The repertoire has approximately 640,000 clones, about 92% of them found once; the top ten carry less than 40%. Source material: memory CD8+ T cells from PBMCs. The receptors here all came from a man aged 18-30 years in good health. Some clones in this sample may be carry-over from other donors' samples. Both conserved end residues are part of each CDR3. A D gene is named only where the DNA matches it firmly. The size entry is marked missing in some rows and otherwise reads once, few, many or a size class.

- - TRBJ2-7 TRBV5-1 TGCGCCAGCAGCTTGCGGGTGTCCTACGAGCAGTACTTC CASSLRVSYEQYF
once - TRBJ2-7 TRBV7-8 TGTGCCAGCAGCCAGGAAGGGGCGCGAGGTAACGAGCAGTACTTC CASSQEGARGNEQYF
- TRBD2 TRBJ2-1 TRBV28 TGTGCCAGCAGTTTGGTACTAGCGGGAGGCACAACCTTGGGGGATGAGCAGTTCTTC CASSLVLAGGTTLGDEQFF
- TRBD2 TRBJ2-7 TRBV27 TGTGCCAGCAGTTCGTGGACTAGCGGTTCCTACGAGCAGTACTTC CASSSWTSGSYEQYF
- TRBD1 TRBJ2-7 TRBV27 TGTGCCAGCAGTGGGTATGGGGACAGGGGGAGTGAGCAGTACTTC CASSGYGDRGSEQYF
- - TRBJ2-5 TRBV9 TGTGCCAGCAGCGTATCGGGCAGCCAAGAGACCCAGTACTTC CASSVSGSQETQYF
- - TRBJ1-1 TRBV27 TGTGCCAGCAGTCAGGGGCCCACTGAAGCTTTCTTT CASSQGPTEAFF
- TRBD1 TRBJ2-1 TRBV4-3 TGCGCCAGCAGCCGCCTGACAGGGACGGTCCGCGGGAATGAGCAGTTCTTC CASSRLTGTVRGNEQFF
once - TRBJ1-1 TRBV5-1 TGCGCCAGCAGCTTGGCCCAGGGCTACACTGAAGCTTTCTTT CASSLAQGYTEAFF
- - TRBJ2-1 TRBV19 TGTGCCAGTAGTATAGGACCAGCCAATGAGCAGTTCTTC CASSIGPANEQFF
- - TRBJ2-7 TRBV6-1 TGTGCCAGCACCTGGACAGCTCCTTACGAGCAGTACTTC CASTWTAPYEQYF
- - TRBJ2-5 TRBV28 TGTGCCAGCAGTTTGTGGCAGGGAAAGGAAGAGACCCAGTACTTC CASSLWQGKEETQYF
- - TRBJ2-2 TRBV7-9 TGTGCCAGCAGCTTAGTCGGGACAACTAACACCGGGGAGCTGTTTTTT CASSLVGTTNTGELFF
- - TRBJ2-7 TRBV11-2 TGTGCCAGCAGCCCCTTTCAGGGCCCTTACGAGCAGTACTTC CASSPFQGPYEQYF
- TRBD2 TRBJ2-7 TRBV9 TGTGCCAGCAGCGTAGATGCGGGACTAGCGACCTACGAGCAGTACTTC CASSVDAGLATYEQYF
- - TRBJ1-4 TRBV18 TGTGCCAGCTCACAGACCCGACACATTGCAACTAATGAAAAACTGTTTTTT CASSQTRHIATNEKLFF
- - TRBJ1-5 TRBV7-6 TGTGCCAGCAGCCCTGGGGGCGGGGGCGGCAATCAGCCCCAGCATTTT CASSPGGGGGNQPQHF
- - TRBJ1-1 TRBV15 TGTGCCACCAGCAGAGGAGGGGTGGGGAACACTGAAGCTTTCTTT CATSRGGVGNTEAFF
- - TRBJ2-1 TRBV11-2 TGTGCCAGCAGCTTAGAAAGGCCTGCTATTGATGAGCAGTTCTTC CASSLERPAIDEQFF
- - TRBJ1-4 TRBV7-9 TGTGCCAGCAGCTTAGTTCTCGGCGGCTTTGAAAAACTGTTTTTT CASSLVLGGFEKLFF
- TRBD2 TRBJ2-7 TRBV11-2 TGTGCCAGCAGCCCGAGGGGGGTACCTAGCGGGAGCTCCTACGAGCAGTACTTC CASSPRGVPSGSSYEQYF
- TRBD1 TRBJ2-1 TRBV5-1 TGCGCCAGCAGCTTGGCGAACAGGGGTGAAACGAATGAGCAGTTCTTC CASSLANRGETNEQFF
- - TRBJ2-1 TRBV5-6 TGTGCCAGCATCATCGAATTCTTCTACAATGAGCAGTTCTTC CASIIEFFYNEQFF
- TRBD1 TRBJ2-5 TRBV28 TGTGCCAGCAGTCTTAGGACAGGGTGGGAAGAGACCCAGTACTTC CASSLRTGWEETQYF
- - TRBJ2-7 TRBV5-1 TGCGCCAGCAGCCCCGACCCAGTTGCGTCCGAGCAGTACTTC CASSPDPVASEQYF
- - TRBJ2-6 TRBV11-2 TGTGCCAGCAGCTTAGGGGGACTTGGGGCCAACGTCCTGACTTTC CASSLGGLGANVLTF
once - TRBJ1-2 TRBV20-1 TGCAGTGCATTGGGGCAGTATGGCTACACCTTC CSALGQYGYTF
- - TRBJ2-4 TRBV28 TGTGCCAGCAGCGCAGGGTCAGCCAAAAACATTCAGTACTTC CASSAGSAKNIQYF
- - TRBJ2-2 TRBV14 TGTGCCAGCAGCCAAGTATTTTCCGGGGAGCTGTTTTTT CASSQVFSGELFF
- - TRBJ2-2 TRBV7-9 TGTGCCAGCAGCTGGGGAGAAAACACCGGGGAGCTGTTTTTT CASSWGENTGELFF
- TRBD2 TRBJ2-7 TRBV11-2 TGTGCCAGCAGCCCTAGGACTAGCGGGAGAAGGGGCGAGCAGTACTTC CASSPRTSGRRGEQYF
- TRBD2 TRBJ2-7 TRBV7-2 TGTGCCAGCAGTTCTAGCGGGAGGGCCTTGTACGAGCAGTACTTC CASSSSGRALYEQYF
- - TRBJ2-6 TRBV27 TGTGCCAGCAGTTTAGGGCAGCTGGCCCCATCTGGGGCCAACGTCCTGACTTTC CASSLGQLAPSGANVLTF
- - TRBJ2-1 TRBV4-1 TGCGCCAGCAGCCAAGATAGCGCCCTATACAATGAGCAGTTCTTC CASSQDSALYNEQFF
- TRBD2 TRBJ2-2 TRBV5-1 TGCGCCAGCAGCTTACTAGCGGGAGGTGAGCTGTTTTTT CASSLLAGGELFF
- - TRBJ2-7 TRBV4-1 TGCGCCAGCACATGGGCCCGCGGAGGGGCATCCGAGCAGTACTTC CASTWARGGASEQYF
- - TRBJ2-2 TRBV6-4 TGTGCCAGCAGTAAAGGGGGAACCGGGGAGCTGTTTTTT CASSKGGTGELFF
- - TRBJ1-1 TRBV19 TGTGCCAGTACCCAGGGAGGGGATTACGCTGAAGCTTTCTTT CASTQGGDYAEAFF
- - TRBJ2-3 TRBV2 TGTGCCAGCTCCGATCGTGGGGATTTGACAGATACGCAGTATTTT CASSDRGDLTDTQYF
once TRBD1 TRBJ2-5 TRBV7-9 TGTGCCAGCAGCTCCGGGACAGGGGGGTACCAAGAGACCCAGTACTTC CASSSGTGGYQETQYF
- - TRBJ2-7 TRBV28 TGTGCCAGCAGTGCCACAGGAGCCTACGAGCAGTACTTC CASSATGAYEQYF
- TRBD1 TRBJ2-7 TRBV27 TGTGCCAGCAGTTTCCGGACAGGGTTTTACGAGCAGTACTTC CASSFRTGFYEQYF
- - TRBJ2-5 TRBV19 TGTGCCAGTAGTACCAGACAGGCGACACAAGAGACCCAGTACTTC CASSTRQATQETQYF
- - TRBJ2-5 TRBV7-2 TGTGCCAGCAGTCGTGGATTAAGAGAGACCCAGTACTTC CASSRGLRETQYF
- TRBD2 TRBJ2-7 TRBV9 TGTGCCAGCAGCGTAGACGAGTTAGCGGGAGACGAGCAGTACTTC CASSVDELAGDEQYF
- - TRBJ1-2 TRBV19 TGTGCCAGTACCCCCTCACTGGGTAACGCTATGGGCTACACCTTC CASTPSLGNAMGYTF
- - TRBJ1-1 TRBV23-1 TGCGCCAGCAGTCAATCGGGCCAGGGGTGGAACACTGAAGCTTTCTTT CASSQSGQGWNTEAFF
- TRBD1 TRBJ1-5 TRBV7-9 TGTGCCAGCAGCCATACAGGGGGCATGGGTTCAAGTCAGCCCCAGCATTTT CASSHTGGMGSSQPQHF
- - TRBJ2-1 TRBV5-1 TGCGCCAGCAGCTCAACCCCGGCTAATGAGCAGTTCTTC CASSSTPANEQFF
many - TRBJ1-2 TRBV14 TGTGCCAGCAGCCCCGAGGACAGATATGGCTACACCTTC CASSPEDRYGYTF
- - TRBJ2-2 TRBV6-4 TGTGCCAGCAGCGAAACAGGGATCGGGGAGCTGTTTTTT CASSETGIGELFF
- - TRBJ2-7 TRBV2 TGTGCCAGCAGCGACCCGACCGCCAGGGGCCGGACCATAACCTACGAGCAGTACTTT CASSDPTARGRTITYEQYF
- TRBD1 TRBJ1-5 TRBV27 TGTGCCAGCAGTAAACAGGGGGGGGAAAATCAGCCCCAGCATTTT CASSKQGGENQPQHF
- TRBD1 TRBJ1-4 TRBV9 TGTGCCAGCAGCGCCGGGGACAGGGATTATGAAAAACTGTTTTTT CASSAGDRDYEKLFF
- - TRBJ2-3 TRBV4-1 TGCGCCAGCAGCCAAGGGAGTGAACTGCTCACAGATACGCAGTATTTT CASSQGSELLTDTQYF
few - TRBJ1-2 TRBV19 TGTGCCAGTAGTTGGGGAGCTAACTATGGCTACACCTTC CASSWGANYGYTF